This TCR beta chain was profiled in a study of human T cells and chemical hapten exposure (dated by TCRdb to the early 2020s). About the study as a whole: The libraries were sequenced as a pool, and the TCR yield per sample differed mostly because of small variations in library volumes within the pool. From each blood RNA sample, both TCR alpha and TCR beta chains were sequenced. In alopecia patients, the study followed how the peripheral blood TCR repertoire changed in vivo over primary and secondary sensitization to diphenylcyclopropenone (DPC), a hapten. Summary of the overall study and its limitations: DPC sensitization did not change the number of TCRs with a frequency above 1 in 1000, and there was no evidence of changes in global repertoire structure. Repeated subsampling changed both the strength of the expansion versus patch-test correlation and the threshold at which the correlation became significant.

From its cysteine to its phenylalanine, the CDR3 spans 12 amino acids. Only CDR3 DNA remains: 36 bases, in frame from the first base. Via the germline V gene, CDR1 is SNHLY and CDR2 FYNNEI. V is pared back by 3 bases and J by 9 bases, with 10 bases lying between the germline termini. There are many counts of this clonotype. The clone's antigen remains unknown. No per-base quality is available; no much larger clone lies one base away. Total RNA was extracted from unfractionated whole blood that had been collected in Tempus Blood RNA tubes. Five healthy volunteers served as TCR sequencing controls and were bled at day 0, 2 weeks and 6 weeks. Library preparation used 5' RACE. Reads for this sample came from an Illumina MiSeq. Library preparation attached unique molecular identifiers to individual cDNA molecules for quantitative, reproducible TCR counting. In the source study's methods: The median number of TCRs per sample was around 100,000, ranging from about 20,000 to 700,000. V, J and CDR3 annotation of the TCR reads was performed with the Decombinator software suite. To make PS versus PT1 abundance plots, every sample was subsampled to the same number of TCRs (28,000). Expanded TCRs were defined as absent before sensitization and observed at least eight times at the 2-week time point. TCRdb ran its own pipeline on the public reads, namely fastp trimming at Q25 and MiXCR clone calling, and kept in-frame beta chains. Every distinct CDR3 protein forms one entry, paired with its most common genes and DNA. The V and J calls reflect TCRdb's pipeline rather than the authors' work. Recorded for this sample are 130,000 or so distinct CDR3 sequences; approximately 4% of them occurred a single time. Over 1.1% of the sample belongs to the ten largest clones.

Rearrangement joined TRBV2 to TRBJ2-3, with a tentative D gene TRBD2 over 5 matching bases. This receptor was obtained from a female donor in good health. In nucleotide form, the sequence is TGTGCCAGCAGTGAGGTAGGAGGCACGCAGTATTTT. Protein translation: CASSEVGGTQYF.